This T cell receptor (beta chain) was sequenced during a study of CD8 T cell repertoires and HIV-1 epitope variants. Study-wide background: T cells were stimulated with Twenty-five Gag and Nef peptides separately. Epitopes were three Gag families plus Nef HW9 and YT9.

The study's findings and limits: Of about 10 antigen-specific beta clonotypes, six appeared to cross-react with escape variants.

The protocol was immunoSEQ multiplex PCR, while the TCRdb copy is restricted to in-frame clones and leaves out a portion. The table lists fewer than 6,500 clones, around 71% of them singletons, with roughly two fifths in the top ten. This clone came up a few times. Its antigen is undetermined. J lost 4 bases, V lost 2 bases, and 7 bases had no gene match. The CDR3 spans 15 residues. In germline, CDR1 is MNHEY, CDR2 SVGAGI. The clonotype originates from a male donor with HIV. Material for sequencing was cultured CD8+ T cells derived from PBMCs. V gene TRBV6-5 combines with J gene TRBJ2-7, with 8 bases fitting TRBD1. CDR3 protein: CASSYGQGASYEQYF. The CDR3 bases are TGTGCCAGCAGTTACGGGCAGGGGGCCAGTTACGAGCAGTACTTC.